A single sample is the source of the 18 T cell receptor beta chains below, sequenced in a study of technical replicates of blood from several donors. Sequencing was performed with immunoSEQ multiplex PCR; in TCRdb, only in-frame clones are kept and a portion is missing. In the table there are about 83,000 clones, around 90% of which are singletons. Sequences were obtained from T cells isolated from PBMCs. These TCRs come from a human donor in good health.

The chain is built from TRBV6-6 and TRBJ2-3, with a weak D call TRBD2 (6 bases). The CDR3 runs 16 residues. Trimming removed 6 bases at V and 2 bases at J, with 18 bases between. Looked up from germline, CDR1 is MNHNY and CDR2 is SVGAGI (reference sequence). The CDR3 nucleotides read TGTGCCAGCAGCCCTCGACGGGCGGGGAACACAGATACGCAGTATTTT. Residues: CASSPRRAGNTDTQYF.

The chain employs TRBV4-1 and TRBJ1-5, with D possibly matching TRBD1 (5 bases). Trimming stripped 4 bases from V and 6 bases from J, with 13 bases between. The germline CDR1 and CDR2 sequences are MGHRA and YSYEKL. The CDR3 length is 14 residues. CDR3 in amino acids: CASSPRRGGQPQHF. The CDR3 DNA follows: TGCGCCAGCAGCCCCCGGCGGGGGGGTCAGCCCCAGCATTTT.

The chain recombines TRBV5-5 with TRBJ2-3; tentatively, D is TRBD1 (5 bases). Trimming pared 4 bases from V and 2 bases from J, leaving 11 bases between. CDR3 size: 14 residues. CDR1 is SGHKS, CDR2 YYEKEE, per germline (reference sequence). The DNA of the CDR3 is TGTGCCAGCAGCGGTCAGGGTAACACAGATACGCAGTATTTT. This sequence encodes CASSGQGNTDTQYF.

The V call is TRBV5-1, the J call TRBJ2-7; 9 positions agree with TRBD2. This CDR3 is built from 14 residues. CDR1 and CDR2 (germline): SGHRS, YFSETQ. V gave up 2 bases and J gave up 2 bases; unmatched junction bases: 2. For the CDR3, the DNA is TGCGCCAGCAGCTTACGACTAGCGGCCTACGAGCAGTACTTC. This gives the protein CASSLRLAAYEQYF.

The J gene is TRBJ2-1, the V gene TRBV7-9; TRBD2 matches at 7 bases. The V gene end was trimmed by 3 bases and the J gene end by 0 bases; junction bases not matched to a gene: 2. The CDR3 extends over 15 amino acids. In germline, CDR1 is SEHNR, CDR2 FQNEAQ (reference sequence). The CDR3 DNA reads TGTGCCAGCAGCTTCCTAGCGGACTCCTACAATGAGCAGTTCTTC. Translated, it gives CASSFLADSYNEQFF.

The CDR3 sequence: CAGGRWDGYTF. The CDR3 nucleotides are TGTGCCGGAGGGCGTTGGGATGGCTACACCTTC. This chain connects TRBV30 to TRBJ1-2; D is uncertain. Per the germline V gene, CDR1 is GTSNPN and CDR2 is SVGIG (reference sequence). This CDR3 is built from 11 residues. V dropped 8 bases and J dropped 6 bases, with 13 bases sitting between them.

V gene TRBV5-1 combines with J gene TRBJ1-4; D gene ambiguous. The ends were cut back, 0 bases at V and 0 bases at J, with 9 bases in the middle. The germline V gene has CDR1 SGHRS and CDR2 YFSETQ. The CDR3 has 16 residues. CDR3 DNA sequence: TGCGCCAGCAGCTTGGAACAGCCCGCAACTAATGAAAAACTGTTTTTT. This codes for CASSLEQPATNEKLFF.

J is TRBJ2-7 and V is TRBV9; D gene unclear. Trimming stripped 2 bases from V and 3 bases from J, with 9 bases between. The CDR3 sequence is 13 residues long. Germline values: CDR1 SGDLS, CDR2 YYNGEE. CDR3 in amino acids: CASSVGSNYEQYF. In DNA, the CDR3 is TGTGCCAGCAGCGTGGGCAGCAACTACGAGCAGTACTTC.

This rearrangement joins TRBV5-8 to TRBJ1-1, with D hard to call. The germline CDR1 and CDR2 sequences are SGHTS and YDEGEE. Trimming left V 2 bases short and J 4 bases short, with 9 bases between. The CDR3 length is 13 residues. CDR3 sequence (DNA): TGTGCCAGCAGCTTAGAACCACTCACTGAAGCTTTCTTT. It encodes CASSLEPLTEAFF.

V usage is TRBV5-4 and J usage is TRBJ2-3; 8 bases fit TRBD1. Germline CDR1 reads SGHNT; CDR2 reads YYREEE (reference sequence). Trimming removed 4 bases from V and 3 bases from J; junction bases left unmatched: 10. The CDR3 length is 16 residues. The DNA of the CDR3 is TGTGCCAGCAGCGCCTCTCAGGGGGCGCGGACAGATACGCAGTATTTT. The encoded protein is CASSASQGARTDTQYF.

The V call is TRBV5-1, the J call TRBJ1-1; weak D call: TRBD1 (5 bases). The CDR3 loop spans 15 amino acids. Trimming stripped 0 bases from V and 4 bases from J, with 13 bases between. Germline CDR1 SGHRS, CDR2 YFSETQ. The CDR3 sequence is CASSLANAGVTEAFF. CDR3 in DNA: TGCGCCAGCAGCTTGGCCAACGCGGGGGTCACTGAAGCTTTCTTT.

This chain joins TRBV27 and TRBJ2-7, with 8 bases identical to TRBD2. The CDR3 loop spans 19 amino acids. The V segment lost 6 bases and the J segment 2 bases; nucleotides outside the gene matches: 21. Germline CDR1 and CDR2: MNHEY and SMNVEV (reference sequence). In DNA, the CDR3 is TGTGCCAGCAGCCTGCCTAGGCCCGCCTCCACTAGCGGAACCTACGAGCAGTACTTC. It specifies CASSLPRPASTSGTYEQYF.

This rearrangement joins TRBV9 to TRBJ2-3; a possible D gene is TRBD2 (6 bases). V was pared by 3 bases and J by 1 base, with 9 bases between. This CDR3 contains 14 residues. Germline CDR1 and CDR2: SGDLS and YYNGEE. The DNA of the CDR3 is TGTGCCAGCAGCGAGACGGGGGGCACAGATACGCAGTATTTT. It is translated as CASSETGGTDTQYF.

The V call is TRBV5-1, the J call TRBJ1-2, with TRBD1 matching over 7 bases. V was pared by 5 bases and J by 2 bases, with 9 bases of the junction left unmatched. Germline values: CDR1 SGHRS, CDR2 YFSETQ. The length of the CDR3 is 15 residues. The chain's CDR3 is CASRRDSDANYGYTF. The CDR3 DNA follows: TGCGCCAGCAGACGGGACAGCGACGCCAACTATGGCTACACCTTC. The full variable domain, completed using reference TRBV5-1 and TRBJ1-2, is KAGVTQTPRYLIKTRGQQVTLSCSPISGHRSVSWYQQTPGQGLQFLFEYFSETQRNKGNFPGRFSGRQFSNSRSEMNVSTLELGDSALYLCASRRDSDANYGYTFGSGTRLTVV.

The chain carries TRBV9 and TRBJ1-5; D gene ambiguous. The CDR3 has 13 residues. CDR1 is SGDLS and CDR2 is YYNGEE in the germline V gene. The V end was cut by 0 bases, the J end by 5 bases, with 6 bases between. The CDR3 nucleotides read TGTGCCAGCAGCGTAGGACTAGATCAGCCCCAGCATTTT. Protein sequence: CASSVGLDQPQHF.

This chain connects TRBV27 to TRBJ2-5; D is ambiguous. There are 15 residues in the CDR3. Looked up from germline, CDR1 is MNHEY and CDR2 is SMNVEV (reference sequence). Trimming pared 3 bases from V and 3 bases from J, leaving 14 bases between. CDR3 DNA sequence: TGTGCCAGCAGTTTTGTTAGCAGTTCGAAAGAGACCCAGTACTTC. Encoded protein: CASSFVSSSKETQYF.

The V call is TRBV7-9, the J call TRBJ1-1; D gene ambiguous. CDR1 is SEHNR, CDR2 FQNEAQ, per germline (reference sequence). The CDR3 loop spans 14 amino acids. V lost 5 bases to trimming and J lost 11 bases, with 21 bases between them. In DNA form, the CDR3 reads TGTGCCAGCAGCCCCAATGTGTTCGGGGTCGGGGCTTTCTTT. Amino acids: CASSPNVFGVGAFF.

The chain joins TRBV5-1 to TRBJ1-1; D is uncertain. The CDR3 sequence is 13 residues long. V lost 2 bases and J lost 0, with 5 bases in between. The V gene's germline CDR1 is SGHRS and CDR2 YFSETQ. CDR3 coding DNA: TGCGCCAGCAGCTTTACAATGAACACTGAAGCTTTCTTT. It yields the protein CASSFTMNTEAFF.